This T cell receptor (beta chain) was profiled in a study of blood T cell repertoires in COVID-19 (dated by TCRdb to 2019 to 2021). About the full investigation: The collaborator samples originated in the United States, Italy and Spain and spanned the acute and convalescent phases of COVID-19. Where available, HLA class I and class II types were obtained from metadata supplied by the sample provider rather than from assay-based typing. The samples were drawn from the first 160 participants of the ongoing ImmuneRACE study and from 950 to 1,500 subjects provided by 6 global collaborators. The sample metadata nearly always contained a de-identified subject ID, COVID-19 status, age in years and sex. A freely available public database, intended as a resource for researchers studying the immune response to SARS-CoV-2, is where the repertoires were released. Deeply sampled blood TCRbeta repertoires from subjects exposed to, actively infected with, or recovered from COVID-19 were included in the dataset. The prospective study material was composed of cDNA or gDNA derived from T cells, B-cell-depleted T cells, or PBMCs. Study-wide findings and limitations: How much clinical and demographic metadata was included differed by source and by participant, and the metadata was provided uncurated.

Measured from the cysteine to the phenylalanine, the CDR3 is 13 residues long. Solely the CDR3 DNA is kept, with 39 bases framed from the first base. The junction carries 10 bases between V and J, which are trimmed by 5 bases and 2 bases respectively. Sequences SNHLY (CDR1) and FYNNEI (CDR2) are obtained from the germline V gene. About this clone: The clone's antigen remains unknown. Base qualities are not at hand, and no much larger clone is one base apart.

Samples from volunteer blood donors who had recovered from COVID-19 were contributed by a second Seattle source. Each collaborating institution followed its own protocols to collect whole blood in K2EDTA tubes. For TCRbeta analysis, collaborator samples were shipped as frozen whole blood, as isolated PBMCs, or as DNA extracted from either sample type. The immunoSEQ Assay, a bias-controlled multiplex PCR, was used to amplify TCRbeta CDR3 regions from genomic DNA. Under the source paper's analysis protocol: Within the assay, amplification of reference gene primers was used to estimate how many nucleated cells each sample contained. To quantify the absolute abundance of each unique TCRbeta CDR3 rearrangement, sequence reads were collapsed and filtered. For each sample, productive Simpson clonality was calculated as the square root of Simpson's diversity index over productive rearrangements. The table comes from immuneACCESS by way of TCRdb, which keeps in-frame sequences with V and J called. Part of the clones is missing from these tables; in studies checked, under half for an unresolved V gene and the rest for unknown reasons. V, J and clone size are those of that table, while D and trimming were read from the DNA. For this sample the table gives approximately 250,000 clones, of which roughly 84% were detected only once. Together, the top ten hold 1.5% of the sample.

Material: peripheral blood. The source is a woman between 40 and 55 years old who had recovered from COVID-19. Recombination joined TRBV2 with TRBJ2-7; matching of 6 bases hints at TRBD1 as the D gene. CDR3 protein: CASSQGSTYEQYF. The DNA reads as follows: TGTGCCAGCAGTCAGGGGTCCACCTACGAGCAGTACTTC. This CDR3, with the reference TRBV2 and TRBJ2-7 proteins standing in past its ends, gives the full variable domain EPEVTQTPSHQVTQMGQEVILRCVPISNHLYFYWYRQILGQKVEFLVSFYNNEISEKSEIFDDQFSVERPDGSNFTLKIRSTKLEDSAMYFCASSQGSTYEQYFGPGTRLTVT.